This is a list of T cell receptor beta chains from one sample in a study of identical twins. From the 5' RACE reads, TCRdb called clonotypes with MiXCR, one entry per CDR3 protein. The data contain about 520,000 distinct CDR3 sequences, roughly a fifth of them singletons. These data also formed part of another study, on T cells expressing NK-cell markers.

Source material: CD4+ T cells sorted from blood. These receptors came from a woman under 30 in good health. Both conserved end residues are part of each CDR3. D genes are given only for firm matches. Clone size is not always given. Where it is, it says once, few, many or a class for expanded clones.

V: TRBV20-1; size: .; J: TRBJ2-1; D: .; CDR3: CSPSADKYNEQFF; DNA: TGCAGCCCGTCCGCGGACAAGTACAATGAGCAGTTCTTC
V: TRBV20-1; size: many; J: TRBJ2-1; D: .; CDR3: CSARPTLGEQFF; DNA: TGCAGTGCTAGACCCACTCTAGGGGAGCAGTTCTTC
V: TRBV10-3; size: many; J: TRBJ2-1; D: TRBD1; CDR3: CAISGNRDRDYNEQFF; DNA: TGTGCCATCAGTGGTAACCGGGACAGGGACTACAATGAGCAGTTCTTC
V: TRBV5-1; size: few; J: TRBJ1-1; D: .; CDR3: CASRSGVAAFF; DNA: TGCGCCAGCAGATCGGGGGTTGCGGCTTTCTTT
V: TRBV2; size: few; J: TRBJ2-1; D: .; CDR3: CASRKERTGGHNEQFF; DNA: TGTGCCAGCAGGAAAGAGAGAACAGGAGGACACAATGAGCAGTTCTTC
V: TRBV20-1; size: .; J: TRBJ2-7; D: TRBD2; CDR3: CSARAGSGAFSYEQYF; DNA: TGCAGTGCTAGAGCCGGTAGCGGGGCATTCTCCTACGAGCAGTACTTC
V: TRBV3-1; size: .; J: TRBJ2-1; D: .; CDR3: CASAAFSYNEQFF; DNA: TGTGCCAGCGCGGCCTTCTCCTACAATGAGCAGTTCTTC
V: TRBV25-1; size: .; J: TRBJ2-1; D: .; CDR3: CASSELRTSNEQFF; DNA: TGTGCCAGCAGTGAACTCCGAACGTCGAATGAGCAGTTCTTC
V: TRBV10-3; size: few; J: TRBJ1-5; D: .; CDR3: CATDRGESNQPQHF; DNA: TGTGCCACAGACCGGGGTGAGTCCAATCAGCCCCAGCATTTT
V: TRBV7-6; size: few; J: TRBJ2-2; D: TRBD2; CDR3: CASSVTGTSGTGELFF; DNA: TGTGCCAGCAGCGTAACCGGGACTAGCGGTACCGGGGAGCTGTTTTTT
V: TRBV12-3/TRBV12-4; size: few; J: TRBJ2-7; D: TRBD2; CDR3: CASSPRTSGGAYEQYF; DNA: TGTGCCAGCAGTCCCAGGACTAGCGGGGGGGCCTACGAGCAGTACTTC
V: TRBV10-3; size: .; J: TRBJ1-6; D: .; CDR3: CAISPGQITNSPLHF; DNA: TGTGCCATCAGCCCTGGACAGATTACTAATTCACCCCTCCACTTT
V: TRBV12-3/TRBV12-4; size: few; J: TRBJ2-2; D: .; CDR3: CASSSRTGMNTGELFF; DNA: TGTGCCAGCAGTTCCCGGACCGGAATGAACACCGGGGAGCTGTTTTTT
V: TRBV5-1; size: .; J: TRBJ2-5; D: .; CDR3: CASSLGGVETQYF; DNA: TGCGCCAGCAGCTTGGGCGGCGTCGAGACCCAGTACTTC
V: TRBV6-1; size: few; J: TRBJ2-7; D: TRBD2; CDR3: CASSRQSSGYYEQYF; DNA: TGTGCCAGCAGTCGACAGTCTAGCGGCTACTACGAGCAGTACTTC
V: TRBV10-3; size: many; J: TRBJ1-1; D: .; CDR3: CAIRPTSGRATEAFF; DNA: TGTGCCATCAGACCTACCTCGGGCCGGGCCACTGAAGCTTTCTTT
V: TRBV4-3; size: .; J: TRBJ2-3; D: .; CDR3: CASSSNPDTDTQYF; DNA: TGCGCCAGCAGCAGTAACCCGGACACAGATACGCAGTATTTT
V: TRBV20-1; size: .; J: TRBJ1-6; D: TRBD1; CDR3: CSAKTGTGFNSPLHF; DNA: TGCAGTGCCAAAACCGGGACAGGGTTTAATTCACCCCTCCACTTT
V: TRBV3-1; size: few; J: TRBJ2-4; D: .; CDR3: CASSQGRARNIQYF; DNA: TGTGCCAGCAGCCAAGGCAGGGCGAGGAACATTCAGTACTTC
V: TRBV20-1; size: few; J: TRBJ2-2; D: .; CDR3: CSARGGMNTGELFF; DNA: TGCAGTGCCCGTGGCGGGATGAACACCGGGGAGCTGTTTTTT
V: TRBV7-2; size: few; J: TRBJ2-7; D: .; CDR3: CASSLVPDRSYEQYF; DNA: TGTGCCAGCAGCTTAGTTCCGGATAGATCCTACGAGCAGTACTTC
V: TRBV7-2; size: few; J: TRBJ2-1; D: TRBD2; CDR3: CASSRGLAVIYNEQFF; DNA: TGTGCCAGCAGCCGGGGACTAGCGGTGATTTACAATGAGCAGTTCTTC
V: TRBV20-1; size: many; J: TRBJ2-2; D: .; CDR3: CSGGRGGELFF; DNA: TGCAGTGGAGGGCGCGGCGGGGAGCTGTTTTTT
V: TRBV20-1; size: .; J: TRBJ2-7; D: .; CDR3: CSASSASYEQYF; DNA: TGCAGTGCTAGCTCCGCTTCCTACGAGCAGTACTTC
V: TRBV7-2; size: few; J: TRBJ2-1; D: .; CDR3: CASSWGTIHEQFF; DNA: TGTGCCAGCAGCTGGGGGACGATCCATGAGCAGTTCTTC
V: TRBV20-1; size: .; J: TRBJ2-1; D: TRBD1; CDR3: CSVNRGAAYNEQFF; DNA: TGCAGTGTTAACAGGGGGGCAGCCTACAATGAGCAGTTCTTC
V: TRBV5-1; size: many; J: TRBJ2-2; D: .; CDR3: CASSLLSDTGELFF; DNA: TGCGCCAGCAGCTTGTTATCTGACACCGGGGAGCTGTTTTTT
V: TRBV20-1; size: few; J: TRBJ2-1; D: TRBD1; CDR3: CSAGRTGGNEQFF; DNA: TGCAGTGCTGGACGGACAGGGGGTAATGAGCAGTTCTTC
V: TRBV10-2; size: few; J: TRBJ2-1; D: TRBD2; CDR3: CASREGLAGTNEQFF; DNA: TGCGCCAGCAGGGAGGGACTAGCGGGGACAAATGAGCAGTTCTTC
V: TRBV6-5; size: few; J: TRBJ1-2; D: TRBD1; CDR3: CASSYGGRDRTHSHGYTF; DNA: TGTGCCAGCAGCTACGGGGGCCGGGACAGGACTCATTCCCATGGCTACACCTTC
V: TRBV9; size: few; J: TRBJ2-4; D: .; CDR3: CASSAQQWGAKNIQYF; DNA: TGTGCCAGCAGCGCACAACAATGGGGTGCCAAAAACATTCAGTACTTC
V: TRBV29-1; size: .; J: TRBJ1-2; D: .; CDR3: CSVAQGDGYTF; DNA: TGCAGCGTTGCGCAGGGCGATGGCTACACCTTC
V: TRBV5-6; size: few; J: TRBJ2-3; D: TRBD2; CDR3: CASSLSGGGFGDTQYF; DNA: TGTGCCAGCAGCTTGTCGGGGGGAGGCTTCGGAGATACGCAGTATTTT
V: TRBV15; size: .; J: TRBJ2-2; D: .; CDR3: CATSRPQRMEGGRTGELFF; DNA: TGTGCCACCAGCAGACCCCAACGTATGGAGGGGGGAAGAACCGGGGAGCTGTTTTTT
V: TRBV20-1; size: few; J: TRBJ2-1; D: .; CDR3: CSARERGRYNEQFF; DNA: TGCAGTGCTAGAGAGCGGGGGCGGTACAATGAGCAGTTCTTC
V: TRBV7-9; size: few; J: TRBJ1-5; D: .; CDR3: CASSQGYQPQHF; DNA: TGTGCCAGCAGCCAGGGGTATCAGCCCCAGCATTTT
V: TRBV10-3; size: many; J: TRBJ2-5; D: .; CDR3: CAISEGTAQETQYF; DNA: TGTGCCATCAGTGAAGGGACGGCGCAAGAGACCCAGTACTTC
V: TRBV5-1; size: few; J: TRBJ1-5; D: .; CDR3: CASSLAPARGKGNQPQHF; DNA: TGCGCCAGCAGCTTGGCCCCTGCCCGGGGGAAGGGCAATCAGCCCCAGCATTTT
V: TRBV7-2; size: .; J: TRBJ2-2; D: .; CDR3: CASSLDDNTGELFF; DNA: TGTGCCAGCAGCTTAGATGATAACACCGGGGAGCTGTTTTTT
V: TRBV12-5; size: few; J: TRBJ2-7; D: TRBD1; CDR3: CASGLVQGANEQYF; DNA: TGTGCTAGTGGTTTGGTACAGGGGGCCAACGAGCAGTACTTC
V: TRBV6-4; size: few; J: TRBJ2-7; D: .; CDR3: CASSEPLVPHEQYF; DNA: TGTGCCAGCAGTGAACCTCTAGTTCCCCACGAGCAGTACTTC
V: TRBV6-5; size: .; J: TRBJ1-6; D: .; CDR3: CASSYAGNGNSPLHF; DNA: TGTGCCAGCAGTTACGCGGGGAATGGGAATTCACCCCTCCACTTT
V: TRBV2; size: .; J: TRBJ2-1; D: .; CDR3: CASTPGQGYNEQFF; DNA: TGTGCCAGCACCCCGGGGCAGGGTTACAATGAGCAGTTCTTC
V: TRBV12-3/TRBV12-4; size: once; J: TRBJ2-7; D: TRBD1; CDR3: CASSPTGGYGDQYF; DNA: TGTGCCAGCAGTCCCACAGGGGGCTATGGTGATCAGTACTTC
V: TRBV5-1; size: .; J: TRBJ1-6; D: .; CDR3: CASSSSPQGNSPLHF; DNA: TGCGCCAGCAGCTCTTCTCCTCAAGGGAATTCACCCCTCCACTTT
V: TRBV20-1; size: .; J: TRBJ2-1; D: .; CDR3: CSARDPQGSGDEQFF; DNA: TGCAGTGCTAGAGATCCCCAGGGGAGTGGGGATGAGCAGTTCTTC
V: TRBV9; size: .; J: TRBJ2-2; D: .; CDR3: CASSVENFANTGELFF; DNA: TGTGCCAGCAGCGTAGAAAATTTTGCGAACACCGGGGAGCTGTTTTTT
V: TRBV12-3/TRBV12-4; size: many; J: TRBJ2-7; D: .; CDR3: CASSWSWGAYSYEQYF; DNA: TGTGCCAGCAGTTGGAGTTGGGGGGCGTACTCCTACGAGCAGTACTTC
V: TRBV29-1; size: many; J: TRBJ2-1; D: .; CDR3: CSVSIESGQFF; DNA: TGCAGCGTTAGTATAGAATCGGGGCAGTTCTTC
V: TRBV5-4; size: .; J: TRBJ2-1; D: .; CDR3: CASTRSEGVNEQFF; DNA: TGTGCCAGCACCCGATCCGAAGGGGTCAATGAGCAGTTCTTC
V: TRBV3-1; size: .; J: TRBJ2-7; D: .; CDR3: CASSQEGYEQYF; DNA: TGTGCCAGCAGCCAAGAGGGGTACGAGCAGTACTTC
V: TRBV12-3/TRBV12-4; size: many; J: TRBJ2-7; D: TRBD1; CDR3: CASSGTVSYEQYF; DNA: TGTGCCAGCAGTGGGACAGTTTCCTACGAGCAGTACTTC
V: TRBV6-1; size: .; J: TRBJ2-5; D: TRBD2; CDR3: CASSPLAAGGRETQYF; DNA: TGTGCCAGCAGCCCCCTGGCAGCGGGAGGGCGCGAGACCCAGTACTTC
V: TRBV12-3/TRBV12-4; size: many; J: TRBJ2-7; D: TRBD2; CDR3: CASSPGLAGPYEQYF; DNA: TGCGCCAGCAGCCCCGGACTAGCGGGTCCCTACGAGCAGTACTTC
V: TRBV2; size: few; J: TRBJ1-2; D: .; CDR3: CASNRVLSYGYTF; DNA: TGTGCCAGCAACAGGGTATTAAGCTATGGCTACACCTTC
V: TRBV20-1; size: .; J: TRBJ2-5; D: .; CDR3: CSADPTGTSGTQYF; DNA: TGCAGTGCTGACCCAACTGGGACCTCGGGGACCCAGTACTTC
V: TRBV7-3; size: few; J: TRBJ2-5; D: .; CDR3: CASSLLGDRETQYF; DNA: TGTGCCAGCAGCTTACTCGGGGACCGGGAGACCCAGTACTTC
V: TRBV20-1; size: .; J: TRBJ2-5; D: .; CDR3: CSASSLPRGETQYF; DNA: TGCAGTGCTAGTTCCCTCCCCCGAGGAGAGACCCAGTACTTC